This entry features one T cell receptor (beta chain) sequence. The antigen is undetermined. Alongside a J-beta primer mix, a sample-barcoded 5' primer served in a second PCR lasting about 6 to 12 cycles. One entry per CDR3 protein, called by TCRdb with MiXCR from the 5' RACE reads. The data show roughly 1,700,000 distinct CDR3 sequences, 25% to 30% seen once. These data belong to a study of blood T cells in healthy people across ages. Trimming took 6 bases from V and 0 from J, leaving 9 bases between them. This CDR3 is built from 14 residues. CDR1 is SNHLY and CDR2 is FYNNEI in the germline V gene. General study findings and limits: What prevented conclusive comparison of naive and antigen-experienced cells was that PBMCs were unsorted.

Sample donors were healthy Caucasian individuals that came from Russia, aged about 6 to 100. The genes are TRBV2 and TRBJ1-5; D is perhaps TRBD1 (5 bases). The receptor's source is a woman in her twenties or thirties in good health. The sample consisted of blood. As DNA, the CDR3 is TGTGCCAGCAGGGGACGGGTTAGCAATCAGCCCCAGCATTTT. Translated, it gives CASRGRVSNQPQHF.